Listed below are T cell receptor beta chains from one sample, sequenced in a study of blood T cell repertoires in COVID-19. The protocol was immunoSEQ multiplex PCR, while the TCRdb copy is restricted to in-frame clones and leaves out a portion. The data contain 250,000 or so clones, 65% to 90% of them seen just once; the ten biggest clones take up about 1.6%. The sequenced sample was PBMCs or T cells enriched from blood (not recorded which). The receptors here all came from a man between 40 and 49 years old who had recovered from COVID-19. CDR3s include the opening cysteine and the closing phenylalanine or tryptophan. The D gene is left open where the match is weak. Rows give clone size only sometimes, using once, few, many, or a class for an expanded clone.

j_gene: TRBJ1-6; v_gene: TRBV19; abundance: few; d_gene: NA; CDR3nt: TGTGCCAGTAGTATAGATCAAGGGGGAAATTCACCCCTCCACTTT; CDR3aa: CASSIDQGGNSPLHF
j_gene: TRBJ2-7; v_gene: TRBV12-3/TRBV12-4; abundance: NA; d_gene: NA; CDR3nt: TGTGCCAGCAGTTTCGGCGGGACCTACGAGCAGTACTTC; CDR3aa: CASSFGGTYEQYF
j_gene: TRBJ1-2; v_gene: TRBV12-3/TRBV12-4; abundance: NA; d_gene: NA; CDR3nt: TGTGCCAGCAGAATCGGGCGGGACTATGGCTACACCTTC; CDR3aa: CASRIGRDYGYTF
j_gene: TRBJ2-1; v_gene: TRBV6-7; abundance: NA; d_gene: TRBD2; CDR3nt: TGTGCCAGCAGTTACCCCCTCTGGACTAGCGGGGGGGCAAATGAGCAGTTCTTC; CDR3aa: CASSYPLWTSGGANEQFF
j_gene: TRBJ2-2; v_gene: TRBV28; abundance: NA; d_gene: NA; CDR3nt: TGTGCCAGCAGTTTAAACCCCCGCGGCACCGGGGAGCTGTTTTTT; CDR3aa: CASSLNPRGTGELFF
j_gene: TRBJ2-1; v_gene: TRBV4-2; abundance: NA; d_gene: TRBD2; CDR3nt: TGTGCCAGCAGCCGCGGGACTAGTGGTAACAATGAGCAGTTCTTC; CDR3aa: CASSRGTSGNNEQFF
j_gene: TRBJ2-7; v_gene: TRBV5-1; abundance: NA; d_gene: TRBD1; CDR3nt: TGCGCCAGCAGTTCCGGACAGGGGACCAACGAGCAGTACTTC; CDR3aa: CASSSGQGTNEQYF
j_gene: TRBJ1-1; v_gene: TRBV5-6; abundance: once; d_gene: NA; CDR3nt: TGTGCCAGCAGCTTGGGAGGTCAGGGTGAGGCTTTCTTT; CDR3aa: CASSLGGQGEAFF
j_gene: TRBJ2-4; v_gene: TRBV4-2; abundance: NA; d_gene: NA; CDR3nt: TGTGCCAGCAGCCAAGAAATGGGGGGAGCCAAAAACATTCAGTACTTC; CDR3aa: CASSQEMGGAKNIQYF
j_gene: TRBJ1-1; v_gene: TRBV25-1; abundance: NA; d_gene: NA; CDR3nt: TGTGCCAGCGTCTCACAGGGTCCCATGAACACTGAAGCTTTCTTT; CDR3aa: CASVSQGPMNTEAFF
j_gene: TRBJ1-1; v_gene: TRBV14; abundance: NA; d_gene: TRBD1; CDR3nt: TGTGCCAGCAGCCCTACAGGGGAAGGGTTTAACACTGAAGCTTTCTTT; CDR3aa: CASSPTGEGFNTEAFF
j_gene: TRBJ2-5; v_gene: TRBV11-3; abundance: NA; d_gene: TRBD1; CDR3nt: TGTGCCAGCAGCTTTGGGACAGACCAAGAGACCCAGTACTTC; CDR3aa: CASSFGTDQETQYF
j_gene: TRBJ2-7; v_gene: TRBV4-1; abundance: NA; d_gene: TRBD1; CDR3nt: TGCGCCAGCAGCCAAGATGGGGACAGAGATTACGAGCAGTACTTC; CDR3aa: CASSQDGDRDYEQYF
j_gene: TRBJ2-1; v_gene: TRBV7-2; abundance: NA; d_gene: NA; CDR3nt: TGTGCCAGCAGCTTAGCCCTAGACGGCGATGAGCAGTTCTTC; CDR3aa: CASSLALDGDEQFF
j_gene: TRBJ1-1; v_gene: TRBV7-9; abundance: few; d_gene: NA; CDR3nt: TGTGCCAGCAGCTTGTTTGAGGTCCGGGCTGAAGCTTTCTTT; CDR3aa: CASSLFEVRAEAFF
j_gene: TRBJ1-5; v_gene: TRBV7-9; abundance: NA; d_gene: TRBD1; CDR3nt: TGTGCCAGCAGCTTATCGGGCCAGGGGGTGCAGCCCCAGCATTTT; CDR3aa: CASSLSGQGVQPQHF
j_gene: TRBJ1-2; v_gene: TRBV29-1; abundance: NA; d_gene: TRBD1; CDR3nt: TGCAGCGTTGAGATTCTGCGGACAGCGACAGGGTATGGCTACACCTTC; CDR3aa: CSVEILRTATGYGYTF
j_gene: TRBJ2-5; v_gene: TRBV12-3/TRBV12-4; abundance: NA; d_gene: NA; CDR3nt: TGTGCCAGCAGTTTCTATGAGACCCAGTACTTC; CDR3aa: CASSFYETQYF
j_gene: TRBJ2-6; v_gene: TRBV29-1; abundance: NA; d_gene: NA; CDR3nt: TGCAGCGTTGAGACAGGTTTCTCTGGGGCCAACGTCCTGACTTTC; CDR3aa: CSVETGFSGANVLTF
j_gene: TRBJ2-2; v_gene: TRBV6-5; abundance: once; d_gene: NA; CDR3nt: TGTGCCAGCAAGGGTCGGGGGGCGGCCGGGGAGCTGTTTTTT; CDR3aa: CASKGRGAAGELFF
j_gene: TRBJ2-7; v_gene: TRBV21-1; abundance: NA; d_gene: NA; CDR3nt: TGTGCCAGCAAAAGGGGTAGTCGCAGGCCGGGCCCCTACGAGCAGTACTTC; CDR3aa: CASKRGSRRPGPYEQYF
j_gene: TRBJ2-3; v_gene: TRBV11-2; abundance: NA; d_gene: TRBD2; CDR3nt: TGTGCCAGCAGCTTAGATCTCCCAGGACTAGCGGGGGGCTCAGATACGCAGTATTTT; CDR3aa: CASSLDLPGLAGGSDTQYF
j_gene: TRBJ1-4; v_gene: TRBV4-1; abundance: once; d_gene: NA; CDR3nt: TGCGCCAGCAGCCAAGGGCCAGAGGCTGAAAAACTGTTTTTT; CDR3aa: CASSQGPEAEKLFF
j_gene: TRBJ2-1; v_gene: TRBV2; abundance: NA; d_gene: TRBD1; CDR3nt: TGTGCCAGCAGAACCGACAGGGGCGGTCACAATGAGCAGTTCTTC; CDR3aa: CASRTDRGGHNEQFF
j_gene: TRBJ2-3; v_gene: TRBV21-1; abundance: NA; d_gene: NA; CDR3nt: TGTGCCAGCAGCAAAGCGCTGACAGGGGGCGAGAAGGGTCGTATCACAGATACGCAGTATTTT; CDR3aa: CASSKALTGGEKGRITDTQYF
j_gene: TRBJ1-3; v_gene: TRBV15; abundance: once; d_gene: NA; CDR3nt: TGTGCCACCAGCAGACGCAGGCCCGACTCTGGAAACACCATATATTTT; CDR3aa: CATSRRRPDSGNTIYF
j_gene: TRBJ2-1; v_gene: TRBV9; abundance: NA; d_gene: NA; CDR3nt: TGTGCCAGCAGCGTAGAACAGGCCCAGGGTGAGCAGTTCTTC; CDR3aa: CASSVEQAQGEQFF
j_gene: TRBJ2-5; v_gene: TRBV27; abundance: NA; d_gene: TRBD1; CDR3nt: TGTGCCAGCAGTAAAGGCCGAAACCGGGACAGGGAACAAGAGACCCAGTACTTC; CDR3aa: CASSKGRNRDREQETQYF
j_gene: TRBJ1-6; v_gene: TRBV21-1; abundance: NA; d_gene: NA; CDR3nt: TGTGCCAGCAGCAAACGGGAAGACAGGGGCGCTAGTTCACCCCTCCACTTT; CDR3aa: CASSKREDRGASSPLHF
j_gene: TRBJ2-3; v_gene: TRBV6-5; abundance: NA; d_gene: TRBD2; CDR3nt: TGTGCCAGCGGACCGGGCCTAGCGGGTTTGGGGGGGCAGTATTTT; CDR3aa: CASGPGLAGLGGQYF
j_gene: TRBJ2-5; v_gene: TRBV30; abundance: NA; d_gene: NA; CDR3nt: TGTGCCTGGAGTGTACGAGCGGAAGAGACCCAGTACTTC; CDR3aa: CAWSVRAEETQYF
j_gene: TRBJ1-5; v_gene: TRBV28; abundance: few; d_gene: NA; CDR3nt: TGTGCCAGCAGCCCGGGAGGGCTACAGCCCCAGCATTTT; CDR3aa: CASSPGGLQPQHF
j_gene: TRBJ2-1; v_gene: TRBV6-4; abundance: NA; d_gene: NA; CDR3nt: TGTGCCAGCAGTGACGTCCCGGGGGATTACAATGAGCAGTTCTTC; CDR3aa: CASSDVPGDYNEQFF
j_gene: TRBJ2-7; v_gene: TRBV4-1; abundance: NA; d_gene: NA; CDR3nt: TGCGCCAGCAGCCAAGATCCCGCCAGGGTTGTTGAGCAGTACTTC; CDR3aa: CASSQDPARVVEQYF
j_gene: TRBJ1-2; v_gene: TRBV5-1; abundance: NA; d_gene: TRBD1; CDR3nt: TGCGCCAGCAGCTCGGGACAGGGGGCTGGCTACACCTTC; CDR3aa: CASSSGQGAGYTF
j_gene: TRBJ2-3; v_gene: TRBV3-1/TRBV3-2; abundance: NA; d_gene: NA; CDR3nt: TGTGCCAGCAGCCGAATGGCCAGTACCGATACGCAGTATTTT; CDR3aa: CASSRMASTDTQYF
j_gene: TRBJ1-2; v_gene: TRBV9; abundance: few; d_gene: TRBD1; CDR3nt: TGTGCCAGCAGCGTAGCTCGGGGACAGGGGCGAAATGGCTACACCTTC; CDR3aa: CASSVARGQGRNGYTF
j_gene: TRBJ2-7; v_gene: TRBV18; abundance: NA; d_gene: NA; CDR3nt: TGTGCCAGCTCACCCCCCAGCGTTTGGGAGCAGTACTTC; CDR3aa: CASSPPSVWEQYF
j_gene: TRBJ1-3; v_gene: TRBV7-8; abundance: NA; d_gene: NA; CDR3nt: TGTGCCAGCAGCTTACAGGGCGGAGGAAACACCATATATTTT; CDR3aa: CASSLQGGGNTIYF
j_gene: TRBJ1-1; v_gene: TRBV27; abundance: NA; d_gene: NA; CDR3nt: TGTGCCAGCAGTATCCTAGGTGGAACTGAAGCTTTCTTT; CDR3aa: CASSILGGTEAFF
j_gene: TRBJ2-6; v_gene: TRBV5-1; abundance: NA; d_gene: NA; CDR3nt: TGCGCCAGCAGCTTGTGGGCGAGCTCTGGGGCCAACGTCCTGACTTTC; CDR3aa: CASSLWASSGANVLTF
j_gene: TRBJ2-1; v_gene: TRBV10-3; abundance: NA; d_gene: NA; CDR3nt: TGTGCCATCAGATCCCCCCCCGACAATGAGCAGTTCTTC; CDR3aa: CAIRSPPDNEQFF
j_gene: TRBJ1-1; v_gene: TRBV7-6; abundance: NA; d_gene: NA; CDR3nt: TGTGCCAGCAGTCCGGGTCAGTTGAACACTGAAGCTTTCTTT; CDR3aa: CASSPGQLNTEAFF
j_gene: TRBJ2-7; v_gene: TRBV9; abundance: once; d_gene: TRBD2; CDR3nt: TGTGCCAGCAGCGTAGGCGGGGGTGTTACCTACGAGCAGTACTTC; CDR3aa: CASSVGGGVTYEQYF
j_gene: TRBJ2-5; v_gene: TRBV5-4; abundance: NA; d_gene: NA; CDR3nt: TGTGCCAGCAGCTTGAAATTCGGGCAGGGCGGCGAGACCCAGTACTTC; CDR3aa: CASSLKFGQGGETQYF
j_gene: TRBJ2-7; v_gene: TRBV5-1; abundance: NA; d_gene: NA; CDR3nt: TGCGCCAGCAGCCCCTGGGGGGGCGAACACGAGCAGTACTTC; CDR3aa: CASSPWGGEHEQYF
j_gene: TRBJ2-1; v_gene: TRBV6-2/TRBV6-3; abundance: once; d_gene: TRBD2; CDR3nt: TGTGCCAGCAGTTACTCCCCTAGCGGGGGTCTCTACAATGAGCAGTTCTTC; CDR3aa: CASSYSPSGGLYNEQFF
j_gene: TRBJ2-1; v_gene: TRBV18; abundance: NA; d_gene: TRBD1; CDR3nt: TGTGCCAGCTCACCGTTGGACAGGGGCTCCTACAATGAGCAGTTCTTC; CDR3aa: CASSPLDRGSYNEQFF
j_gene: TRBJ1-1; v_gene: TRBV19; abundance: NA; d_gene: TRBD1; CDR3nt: TGTGCCAGTAGTACGTGGACAGGGGGCACTGAAGCTTTCTTT; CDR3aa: CASSTWTGGTEAFF
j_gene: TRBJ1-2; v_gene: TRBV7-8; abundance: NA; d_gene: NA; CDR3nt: TGTGCCAGCAGCGGGGGCGGGCGGGGGAACTATGGCTACACCTTC; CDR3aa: CASSGGGRGNYGYTF